This TCR beta chain comes out of a study of cytomegalovirus exposure and HLA in healthy donors. For the study at large: Most donors, roughly 77% of a few hundred genotyped, fell in the Caucasian-associated ancestry cluster. Study outcomes and limitations: Researchers left out some V segments, among them TRBV6-2 and TRBV6-3, as indistinguishable. Specificity of three CMV-associated chains for CMV antigens was verified in vitro.

All the people who gave samples were healthy bone marrow donors. A note on this clone: What it binds is unknown.

V was cut by 0 bases and J by 4 bases, with 15 bases left in between. Germline CDR1 LGHNA, CDR2 YNFKEQ. CDR3 length: 16 residues. The PCR had 60 Vbeta and 13 Jbeta primers. TCRdb keeps only in-frame clones here, not all; method: immunoSEQ multiplex PCR. The sample contains 150,000 to 200,000 clones, 82% of which appear only once. The sequence was obtained from a girl aged 2 to 10 in good health and CMV-seropositive. Sequencing was carried out using PBMCs. The chain employs TRBV4-2 and TRBJ1-2; D is perhaps TRBD1 (5 bases). CDR3 sequence: CASSQDGGGLIYGYTF. DNA for the CDR3: TGTGCCAGCAGCCAAGACGGGGGGGGACTGATCTATGGCTACACCTTC.